The TCR beta chain under discussion was sequenced for a study of cytomegalovirus exposure and HLA in healthy donors. Study outcomes and limitations: Evidence from a later analysis indicated that most CMV-associated TCR beta chains looked HLA-restricted. Sequence variants that were highly shared formed a cluster that was likely a sequencing artifact.

Deletions cut 1 base from V and 6 bases from J, with 6 bases between. This CDR3 is built from 13 residues. Germline lookup yields CDR1 MNHNY and CDR2 SVGAGI (reference sequence). Comments on this clone: Its antigen is unidentified.

The primer mix had 60 Vbeta and 13 Jbeta primers. Measured with immunoSEQ multiplex PCR; TCRdb has only the in-frame clones, and not every one. The sample holds approximately 270,000 clones, about 80% seen once. The V call is TRBV6-6, the J call TRBJ2-2; no firm D call. The source material was PBMCs. The clonotype was recovered from a girl aged 2 to 10 in good health and CMV-seronegative. The CDR3 DNA sequence: TGTGCCAGCAGTTACTTTGGAGCCGGGGAGCTGTTTTTT. It translates to CASSYFGAGELFF.